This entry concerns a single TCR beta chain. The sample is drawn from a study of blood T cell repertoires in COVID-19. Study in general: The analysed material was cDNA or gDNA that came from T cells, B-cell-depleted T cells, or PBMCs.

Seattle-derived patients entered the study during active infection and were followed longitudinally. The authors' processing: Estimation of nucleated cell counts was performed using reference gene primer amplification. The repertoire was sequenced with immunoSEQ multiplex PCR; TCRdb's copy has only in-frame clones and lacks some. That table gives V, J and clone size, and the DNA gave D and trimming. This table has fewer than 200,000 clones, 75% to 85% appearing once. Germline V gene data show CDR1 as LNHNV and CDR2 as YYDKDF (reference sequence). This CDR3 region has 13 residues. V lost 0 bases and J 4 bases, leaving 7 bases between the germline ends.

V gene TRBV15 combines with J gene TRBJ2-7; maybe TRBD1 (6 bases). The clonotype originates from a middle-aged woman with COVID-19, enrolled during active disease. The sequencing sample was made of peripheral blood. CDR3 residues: CATSREQGYEQYV. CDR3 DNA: TGTGCCACCAGCAGAGAACAGGGTTACGAGCAGTACGTC.